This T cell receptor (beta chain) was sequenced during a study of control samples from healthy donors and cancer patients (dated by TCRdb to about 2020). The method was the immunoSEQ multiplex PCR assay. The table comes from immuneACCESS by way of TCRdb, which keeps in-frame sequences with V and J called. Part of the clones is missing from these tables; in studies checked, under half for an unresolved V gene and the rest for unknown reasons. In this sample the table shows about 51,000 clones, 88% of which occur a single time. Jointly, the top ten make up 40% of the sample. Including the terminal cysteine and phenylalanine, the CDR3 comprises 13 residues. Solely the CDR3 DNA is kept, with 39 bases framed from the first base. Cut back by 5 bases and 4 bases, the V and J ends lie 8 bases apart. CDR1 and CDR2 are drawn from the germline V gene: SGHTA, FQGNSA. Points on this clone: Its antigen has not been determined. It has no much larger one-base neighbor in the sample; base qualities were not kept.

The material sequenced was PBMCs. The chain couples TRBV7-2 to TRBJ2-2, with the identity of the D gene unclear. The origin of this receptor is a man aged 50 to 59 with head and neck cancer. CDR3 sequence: CASSQVRTGELFF. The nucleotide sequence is TGTGCCAGCAGCCAGGTCCGCACCGGGGAGCTGTTTTTT.